These 22 T cell receptor beta chains originate from one sample sequenced in a study of T cell responses to AZD1222 COVID-19 vaccine. Data came from immunoSEQ multiplex PCR; TCRdb stores just in-frame clones and leaves some out. The repertoire holds 140,000 to 150,000 clones, with around nine tenths as singletons. The sequencing used peripheral blood, collected 28 days after the second AZD1222 dose. The receptors were sampled from an adult who received the AZD1222 COVID-19 vaccine.

This clone was observed a handful of times. The rearrangement links TRBV4-2 to TRBJ1-1; TRBD1 agrees at 8 bases. CDR1 and CDR2 (germline): LGHNA, YNFKEQ. The CDR3 contains 16 residues. Trimming cost V 1 base and J 2 bases; bases outside gene matches: 6. The CDR3 bases are TGTGCCAGCAGCCAAGCCCACGACAGGGGAAACACTGAAGCTTTCTTT. Translated, it gives CASSQAHDRGNTEAFF.

The chain uses TRBV4-1 and TRBJ1-1; no reliable D call. CDR1 MGHRA and CDR2 YSYEKL come from the germline V gene. The CDR3 has 15 residues. Deletions cut 3 bases from V and 6 bases from J, with 17 bases between. The CDR3 DNA sequence: TGCGCCAGCAGCCAGAGAAACGGGCCTCTCTCTGAAGCTTTCTTT. Encoded protein: CASSQRNGPLSEAFF.

The genes are TRBV7-3 and TRBJ2-1; D remains unclear. Germline CDR1 and CDR2: SGHTA and FQGTGA. The germline V and J ends were trimmed by 3 bases and 3 bases, with 6 bases remaining between them. The CDR3 runs 13 residues. The CDR3 protein is CASSFTFYNEQFF. In DNA, the CDR3 is TGTGCCAGCAGCTTCACATTCTACAATGAGCAGTTCTTC. The entire variable domain, with the rest obtained from reference TRBV7-3 and TRBJ2-1, is as follows: GAGVSQTPSNKVTEKGKYVELRCDPISGHTALYWYRQSLGQGPEFLIYFQGTGAADDSGLPNDRFFAVRPEGSVSTLKIQRTERGDSAVYLCASSFTFYNEQFFGPGTRLTVL.

This clone was found once. V usage is TRBV24-1 and J usage is TRBJ2-7, with no clear D. V shed 4 bases and J shed 2 bases, with 11 bases lying between them. Germline V lookup: CDR1 KGHDR, CDR2 SFDVKD. The CDR3 sequence is 14 residues long. The CDR3 sequence is CATSEANFPYEQYF. CDR3 DNA: TGTGCCACCAGTGAGGCGAACTTCCCCTACGAGCAGTACTTC.

The chain couples TRBV7-2 to TRBJ1-1; a weak D match, TRBD1 (5 bases). Germline CDR1 and CDR2: SGHTA and FQGNSA. Trimming stripped 3 bases from V and 6 bases from J, with 17 bases between. The CDR3 is 15 amino acids. DNA of the CDR3: TGTGCCAGCAGCTTCCAGCAGGGCATGAGGGCTGAAGCTTTCTTT. Translating gives CASSFQQGMRAEAFF.

The chain recombines TRBV14 with TRBJ1-2, with D possibly matching TRBD1 (6 bases). The length of the CDR3 is 16 residues. Between the trimmed V and J ends, which lost 1 base and 4 bases, there was a span of 16 bases. CDR1 is SGHDN, CDR2 FVKESK, per germline. The CDR3 spells CASSQVIGGRGYGYTF. The DNA for the CDR3 is TGTGCCAGCAGCCAAGTAATCGGGGGCAGGGGCTATGGCTACACCTTC. The full variable domain, its missing parts supplied by reference TRBV14 and TRBJ1-2, is EAGVTQFPSHSVIEKGQTVTLRCDPISGHDNLYWYRRVMGKEIKFLLHFVKESKQDESGMPNNRFLAERTGGTYSTLKVQPAELEDSGVYFCASSQVIGGRGYGYTFGSGTRLTVV.

This rearrangement joins TRBV12-3 or TRBV12-4 to TRBJ2-3; TRBD1 matches at 7 bases. Germline trimming cut 5 bases from V and 6 bases from J; bases unmatched to any gene: 5. The CDR3 length is 13 residues. The CDR3: CASSRTGGDTQYF. The DNA of the CDR3 is TGTGCCAGCAGTCGGACAGGCGGGGATACGCAGTATTTT.

The chain couples TRBV5-4 to TRBJ2-7; TRBD2 is a possible D gene (5 bases). Germline V lookup: CDR1 SGHNT, CDR2 YYREEE (reference sequence). V dropped 0 bases and J dropped 4 bases, with 8 bases sitting between them. The CDR3 consists of 13 residues. CDR3 sequence: CASSLGEPYEQYF. In DNA, the CDR3 is TGTGCCAGCAGCTTGGGGGAGCCTTACGAGCAGTACTTC. The full variable domain, with the rest looked up from reference TRBV5-4 and TRBJ2-7, is ETGVTQSPTHLIKTRGQQVTLRCSSQSGHNTVSWYQQALGQGPQFIFQYYREEENGRGNFPPRFSGLQFPNYSSELNVNALELDDSALYLCASSLGEPYEQYFGPGTRLTVT.

This clone has only one observation. This rearrangement joins TRBV19 to TRBJ1-2, with unresolved D. This CDR3 is 13 amino acids long. V lost 5 bases and J 7 bases, leaving 14 bases between the germline ends. Germline V gene sequence: CDR1 LNHDA, CDR2 SQIVND (reference sequence). The CDR3 region is CASSGIGLAGYTF. The CDR3 nucleotides read TGTGCCAGTAGTGGAATTGGTTTGGCTGGCTACACCTTC.

The chain carries TRBV6-5 and TRBJ2-5, with a tentative D call TRBD1 (6 bases). Germline-derived CDR1 and CDR2 are MNHEY and SVGAGI. The CDR3 is 15 amino acids. Trimming cost V 9 bases and J 2 bases, with 19 bases left between them. Here the CDR3 DNA reads TGTGCCAGTTCGAGGACCAGGGGCGGACAAGAGACCCAGTACTTC. Protein product: CASSRTRGGQETQYF.

The chain employs TRBV29-1 and TRBJ1-4; unclear D gene. Trimming pared 7 bases from V and 7 bases from J, leaving 10 bases between. Per germline, CDR1 SQVTM and CDR2 ANQGSEA. The CDR3 loop spans 11 amino acids. DNA for the CDR3: TGCAGCGCCGCGGTGTCTGAAAAACTGTTTTTT. Amino acid sequence: CSAAVSEKLFF.

This clone appeared once. This chain connects TRBV9 to TRBJ2-2; 8 positions agree with TRBD1. V gave up 4 bases and J gave up 7 bases; unmatched junction bases: 6. The germline V gene encodes CDR1 SGDLS and CDR2 YYNGEE. The CDR3 loop spans 14 amino acids. CDR3 nucleotides: TGTGCCAGCAGCTTCAGGGGGCGAGGCGGGGAGCTGTTTTTT. Protein product: CASSFRGRGGELFF.

The J gene is TRBJ2-1, the V gene TRBV11-2; D perhaps matches TRBD1 (5 bases). Germline V gene data show CDR1 as SGHAT and CDR2 as FQNNGV. This CDR3 is built from 13 residues. Trimming removed 5 bases at V and 4 bases at J, with 9 bases between. The CDR3 DNA sequence: TGTGCCAGCAGCACGACAGAGTACAATGAGCAGTTCTTC. This codes for CASSTTEYNEQFF.

The table lists this clone with a few counts. This chain uses TRBV5-6 with TRBJ2-6; D perhaps matches TRBD2 (5 bases). Germline values: CDR1 SGHDT, CDR2 YYEEEE. The CDR3 length is 13 residues. The V end lost 7 bases, the J end lost 2 bases, and 7 bases lay between the germline ends. The CDR3 here is CASLAPGANVLTF. As DNA, the CDR3 is TGTGCCAGCCTAGCTCCTGGGGCCAACGTCCTGACTTTC.

This sequence joins TRBV19 and TRBJ2-5; 10 positions agree with TRBD2. The CDR3 loop spans 17 amino acids. Trimming at V came to 10 bases and at J to 2 bases, leaving 16 bases not matched to a gene. Germline CDR1 LNHDA, CDR2 SQIVND (reference sequence). CDR3 coding DNA: TGTGCCACTGCGGCGGGTCGAACTAGCGGGATTCAAGAGACCCAGTACTTC. Amino acid sequence: CATAAGRTSGIQETQYF.

The V and J genes are TRBV29-1 and TRBJ2-7; perhaps D is TRBD1 or TRBD2 (5 bases each). The V end was cut by 2 bases, the J end by 3 bases, with 17 bases between. CDR1 is SQVTM and CDR2 is ANQGSEA in the germline V gene. This CDR3 has 15 amino acids. CDR3 bases: TGCAGCGTTGAACATCCGGGGCAGGGAGACTACGAGCAGTACTTC. It translates to CSVEHPGQGDYEQYF.

The CDR3 here is CASTYLGQVNQPQHF. CDR3 DNA sequence: TGTGCCAGTACTTACTTGGGACAGGTCAATCAGCCCCAGCATTTT. V is TRBV19 and J is TRBJ1-5; 8 bases map to TRBD1. Trimming removed 7 bases from V and 3 bases from J; junction bases left unmatched: 8. Germline lookup yields CDR1 LNHDA and CDR2 SQIVND (reference sequence). This CDR3 spans 15 amino acids.

The V and J genes are TRBV6-5 and TRBJ1-4, with a tentative D call TRBD1 (5 bases). There are 14 residues in the CDR3. With 6 bases removed from V and 8 bases from J, the gap between germline ends came to 16 bases. Germline V gene lookup returns CDR1 MNHEY and CDR2 SVGAGI. CDR3 sequence: CASSAVGGEEKLFF. The CDR3 DNA follows: TGTGCCAGCAGCGCCGTTGGAGGGGAAGAAAAACTGTTTTTT.

Worth noting for this clone: One end of the junction varies from germline; a read error may be responsible. The chain recombines TRBV2 with TRBJ2-1, with D hard to call. The CDR3 totals 12 residues. Germline V gives CDR1 SNHLY, CDR2 FYNNEI. The CDR3 reads CASREAGGEQFF. CDR3 DNA: TGTGCCAGCAGGGAAGCTGGTGGTGAGCAGTTCTTC.

This clone was seen just once. The genes are TRBV5-4 and TRBJ2-2; 15 positions agree with TRBD2. V dropped 4 bases and J dropped 5; count of bases not matched to a gene: 3. The CDR3 spans 16 residues. From germline, CDR1 is SGHNT and CDR2 YYREEE (reference sequence). The CDR3: CASSDGTSGRTGELFF. The CDR3 DNA is TGTGCCAGCAGCGACGGGACTAGCGGGAGGACCGGGGAGCTGTTTTTT.

The chain uses TRBV9 and TRBJ1-4; possible D gene TRBD1, 6 bases. Germline V gene sequence: CDR1 SGDLS, CDR2 YYNGEE. Trimming pared 3 bases from V and 7 bases from J, leaving 10 bases between. The CDR3 has 13 residues. CDR3 in amino acids: CASSGRGGEKLFF. In DNA form, the CDR3 reads TGTGCCAGCAGCGGGCGAGGGGGTGAAAAACTGTTTTTT.

V is TRBV7-2 and J is TRBJ1-5, with D unresolved. Deletions cut 5 bases from V and 0 bases from J, with 14 bases between. The germline V gene encodes CDR1 SGHTA and CDR2 FQGNSA. The CDR3 has 16 amino acids. The CDR3 nucleotides read TGTGCCAGCAGCCCTAGGGTCGCAGTTAGCAATCAGCCCCAGCATTTT. Its translation is CASSPRVAVSNQPQHF.